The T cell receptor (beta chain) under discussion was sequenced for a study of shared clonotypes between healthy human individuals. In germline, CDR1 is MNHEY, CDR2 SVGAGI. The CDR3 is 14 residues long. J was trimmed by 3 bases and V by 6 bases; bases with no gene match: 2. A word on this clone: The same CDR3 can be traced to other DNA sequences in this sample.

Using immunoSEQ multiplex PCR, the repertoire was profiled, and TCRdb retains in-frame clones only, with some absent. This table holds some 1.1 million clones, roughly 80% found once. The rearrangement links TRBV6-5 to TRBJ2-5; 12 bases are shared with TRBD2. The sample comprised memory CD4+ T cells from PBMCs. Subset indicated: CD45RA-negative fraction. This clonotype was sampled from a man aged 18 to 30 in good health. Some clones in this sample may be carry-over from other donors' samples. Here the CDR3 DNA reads TGTGCCAGCAGCCGACTAGCGGGAGAAGAGACCCAGTACTTC. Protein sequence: CASSRLAGEETQYF.